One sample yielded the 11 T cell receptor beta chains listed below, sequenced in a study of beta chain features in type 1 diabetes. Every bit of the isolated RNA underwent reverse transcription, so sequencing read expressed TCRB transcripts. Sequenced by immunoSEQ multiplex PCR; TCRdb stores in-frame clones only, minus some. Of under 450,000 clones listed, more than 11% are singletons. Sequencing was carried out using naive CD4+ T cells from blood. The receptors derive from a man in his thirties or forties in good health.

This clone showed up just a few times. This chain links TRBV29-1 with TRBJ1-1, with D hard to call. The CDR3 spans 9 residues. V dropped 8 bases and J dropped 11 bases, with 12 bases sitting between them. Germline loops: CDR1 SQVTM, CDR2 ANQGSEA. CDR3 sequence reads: CSFHNGAFF. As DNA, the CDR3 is TGCAGCTTTCACAACGGCGCTTTCTTT.

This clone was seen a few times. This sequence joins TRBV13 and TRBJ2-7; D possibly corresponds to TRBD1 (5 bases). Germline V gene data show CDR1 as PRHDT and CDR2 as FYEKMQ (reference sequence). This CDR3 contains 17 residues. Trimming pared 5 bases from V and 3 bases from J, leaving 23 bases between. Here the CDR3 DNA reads TGTGCCAGCAGCGGATCGAGCGTGGCAGGGAACCGCTACGAGCAGTACTTC. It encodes CASSGSSVAGNRYEQYF.

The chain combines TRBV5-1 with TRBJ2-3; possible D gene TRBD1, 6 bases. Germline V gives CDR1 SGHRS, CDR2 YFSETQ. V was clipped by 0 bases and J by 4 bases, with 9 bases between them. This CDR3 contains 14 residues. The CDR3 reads CASSLAGVPDTQYF. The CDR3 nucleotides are TGCGCCAGCAGCTTGGCAGGGGTTCCAGATACGCAGTATTTT.

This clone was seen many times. The CDR3: CASRTGLTDTQYF. CDR3 DNA: TGTGCCAGCAGAACAGGTCTCACAGATACGCAGTATTTT. J is TRBJ2-3 and V is TRBV21-1; no DNA check was done on the table's D call, TRBD1. TRBV21-1 is described as a pseudogene. The CDR3 sequence is 13 residues long.

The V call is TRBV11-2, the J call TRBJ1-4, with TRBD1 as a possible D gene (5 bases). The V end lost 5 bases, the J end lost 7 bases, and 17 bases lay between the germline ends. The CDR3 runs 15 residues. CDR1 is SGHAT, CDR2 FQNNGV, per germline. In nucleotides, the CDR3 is TGTGCCAGCAGCACGACTGCCAGGGTGGGTGAAAAACTGTTTTTT. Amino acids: CASSTTARVGEKLFF.

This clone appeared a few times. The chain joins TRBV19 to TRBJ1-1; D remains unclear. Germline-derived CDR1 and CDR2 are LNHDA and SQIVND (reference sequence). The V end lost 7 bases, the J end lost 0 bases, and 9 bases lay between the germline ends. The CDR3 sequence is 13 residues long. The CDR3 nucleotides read TGTGCCAGTACCCCGAGTCTGAACACTGAAGCTTTCTTT. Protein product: CASTPSLNTEAFF.

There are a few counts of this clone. This CDR3 is CASGDNNYGYTF. CDR3 sequence (DNA): TGCGCCAGCGGAGACAATAACTATGGCTACACCTTC. The rearrangement links TRBV5-1 to TRBJ1-2; unclear D gene. The CDR3 consists of 12 residues. CDR1 is SGHRS and CDR2 is YFSETQ in the germline V gene. V was shortened by 7 bases and J by 1 base, with 8 bases between the two germline ends.

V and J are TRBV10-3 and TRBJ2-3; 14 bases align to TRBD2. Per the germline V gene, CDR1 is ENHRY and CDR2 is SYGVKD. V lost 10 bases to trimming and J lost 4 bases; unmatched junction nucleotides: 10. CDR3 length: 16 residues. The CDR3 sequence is CANSNTGLAGADTQYF. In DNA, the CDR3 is TGTGCCAACTCGAATACGGGACTAGCGGGGGCAGATACGCAGTATTTT.

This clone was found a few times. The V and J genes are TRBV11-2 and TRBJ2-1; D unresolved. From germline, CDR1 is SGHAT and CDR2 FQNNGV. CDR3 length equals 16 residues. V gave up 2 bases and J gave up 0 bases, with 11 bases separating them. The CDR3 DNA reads TGTGCCAGCAGCTTATTAGGGCCGAGCTCCTACAATGAGCAGTTCTTC. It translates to CASSLLGPSSYNEQFF.

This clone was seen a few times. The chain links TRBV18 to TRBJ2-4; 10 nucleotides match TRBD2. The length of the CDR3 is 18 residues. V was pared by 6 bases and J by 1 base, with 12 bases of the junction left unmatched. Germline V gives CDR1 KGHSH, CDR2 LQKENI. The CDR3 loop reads CASSKRLAGELAKNIQYF. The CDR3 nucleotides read TGTGCCAGCTCCAAGAGGCTAGCGGGAGAATTGGCCAAAAACATTCAGTACTTC.

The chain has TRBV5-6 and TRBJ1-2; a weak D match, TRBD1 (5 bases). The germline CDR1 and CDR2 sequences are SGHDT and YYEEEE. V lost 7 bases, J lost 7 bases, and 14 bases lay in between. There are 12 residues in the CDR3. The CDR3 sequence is CASVWQGGGYTF. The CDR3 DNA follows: TGTGCCAGCGTTTGGCAGGGAGGTGGCTACACCTTC.